The 14 T cell receptor beta chains reported below all come from one sample, sequenced in a study of Ad26.COV2.S vaccination and SARS-CoV-2 variants. Assay used: immunoSEQ multiplex PCR; TCRdb lists only in-frame clones, some missing. This table has about 350,000 clones, around nine tenths appearing once. Sample treatment: approximately 18 received Ad26.COV2.S at low or high dose, single or two shots; several received placebo; per-sample allocation not given. Collection of samples fell on day 63 after the first vaccine or placebo injection. This material consisted of peripheral blood, taken in a trial of Ad26.COV2.S vaccine versus placebo. The receptor source for this set is a person aged 18 to 65 who received the Ad26.COV2.S COVID-19 vaccine or a placebo.

This clone was seen just once. This chain links TRBV10-3 with TRBJ2-3; 7 nucleotides match TRBD2. Per the germline V gene, CDR1 is ENHRY and CDR2 is SYGVKD. V dropped 11 bases and J dropped 0; count of bases not matched to a gene: 5. This CDR3 is 13 amino acids long. The CDR3 here is CAVGLGSTDTQYF. CDR3 bases: TGTGCCGTCGGACTAGGGAGCACAGATACGCAGTATTTT.

The rearrangement uses TRBV9 and TRBJ2-2; 10 bases match TRBD2. The CDR3 spans 16 residues. V lost 0 bases to trimming and J lost 6 bases; unmatched junction nucleotides: 5. Germline CDR1 SGDLS, CDR2 YYNGEE. The CDR3 loop is CASSVGSGGAPGELFF. The CDR3, as DNA: TGTGCCAGCAGCGTAGGAAGCGGGGGGGCTCCCGGGGAGCTGTTTTTT.

V is TRBV7-3 and J is TRBJ2-6; TRBD2 agrees at 7 bases. The CDR3 runs 19 residues. V trimming: 1 base; J trimming: 4 bases; junction bases outside the gene matches: 13. CDR1 and CDR2 (germline): SGHTA, FQGTGA. The DNA for the CDR3 is TGTGCCAGCAGCTTAAATATTCGGCCCGGGGGAGGGGGGGCCAACGTCCTGACTTTC. Translated: CASSLNIRPGGGGANVLTF.

This chain joins TRBV28 and TRBJ1-4, with 8 positions matching TRBD1. V shed 2 bases, J shed 7 bases, and the junction held 6 bases outside the gene matches. Germline CDR1 MDHEN, CDR2 SYDVKM. CDR3 length equals 15 residues. CDR3 DNA: TGTGCCAGCAGTTTACTCCAGGGGGCGGGTGAAAAACTGTTTTTT. Residues: CASSLLQGAGEKLFF.

The chain has TRBV7-9 and TRBJ2-7; 7 nucleotides match TRBD2. This CDR3 comprises 15 residues. V gave up 4 bases and J gave up 7 bases; unmatched junction bases: 13. Germline V gene lookup returns CDR1 SEHNR and CDR2 FQNEAQ (reference sequence). CDR3 in DNA: TGTGCCAGCAGCTCGGCAAGGGACTACTCTAGGGAGCAGTACTTC. Translation gives CASSSARDYSREQYF.

The chain has TRBV4-1 and TRBJ2-1, with 9 bases identical to TRBD1. Germline lookup yields CDR1 MGHRA and CDR2 YSYEKL. The CDR3 spans 17 residues. The junction had 5 bases not matched to a gene; V was cut back by 1 base and J by 1 base. CDR3 in DNA: TGCGCCAGCAGCCAAGGGACAGGGGAATGGTCCTACAATGAGCAGTTCTTC. Protein product: CASSQGTGEWSYNEQFF.

The chain uses TRBV19 and TRBJ2-2; tentative D call: TRBD2 (6 bases). Germline CDR1 is LNHDA and CDR2 is SQIVND (reference sequence). CDR3 size: 15 residues. V gave up 5 bases and J gave up 3 bases, with 13 bases separating them. The CDR3 loop is CASSSGTFDTGELFF. Here the CDR3 DNA reads TGTGCCAGTAGTTCCGGGACTTTTGACACCGGGGAGCTGTTTTTT.

The CDR3 sequence is CASSYSRDGAYEQYF. The DNA for the CDR3 is TGTGCCAGCAGTTACTCCCGGGACGGAGCCTACGAGCAGTACTTC. The chain employs TRBV6-6 and TRBJ2-7; D might be TRBD1 or TRBD2, each matching 5 bases. From germline, CDR1 is MNHNY and CDR2 SVGAGI (reference sequence). Trimming removed 0 bases from V and 2 bases from J, with 11 bases in between. The CDR3 length is 15 residues.

CDR3: CASSLWAGGSDTQYF. In DNA form, the CDR3 reads TGTGCCAGCAGTTTATGGGCGGGAGGATCAGATACGCAGTATTTT. This chain links TRBV27 with TRBJ2-3, with TRBD2 identical over 8 bases. Germline CDR1 is MNHEY and CDR2 is SMNVEV (reference sequence). V gave up 1 base and J gave up 4 bases; unmatched junction bases: 4. The CDR3 contains 15 residues.

The DNA of the CDR3 is TGTGCCAGCAGCGTTGCCCTAGCGGGAGGTCCCTCCTACAATGAGCAGTTCTTC. Protein sequence: CASSVALAGGPSYNEQFF. This chain uses TRBV9 with TRBJ2-1, with 11 positions matching TRBD2. Trimming at V came to 2 bases and at J to 0 bases, leaving 7 bases not matched to a gene. Germline CDR1 is SGDLS and CDR2 is YYNGEE. This CDR3 is 18 amino acids long.

The J gene is TRBJ2-3, the V gene TRBV6-5, with TRBD1 identical over 7 bases. The V segment lost 10 bases and the J segment 0 bases; nucleotides outside the gene matches: 10. Germline V gene data show CDR1 as MNHEY and CDR2 as SVGAGI. The CDR3 totals 15 residues. CDR3 in DNA: TGTGCCACCCGAGGGGGCGCCGCTAGCACAGATACGCAGTATTTT. It encodes CATRGGAASTDTQYF.

This clone has a single count. The chain uses TRBV28 and TRBJ2-3, with D unclear. This CDR3 has 13 residues. The V gene's germline CDR1 is MDHEN and CDR2 SYDVKM. V lost 8 bases and J 0 bases, leaving 9 bases between the germline ends. The CDR3, as DNA: TGTGCCAGCGGCTACCAGAGCACAGATACGCAGTATTTT. As protein: CASGYQSTDTQYF.

This sequence joins TRBV25-1 and TRBJ2-4; D is perhaps TRBD2 (6 bases). The germline V gene encodes CDR1 MGHDK and CDR2 SYGVNS. This CDR3 is built from 13 residues. The V and J ends lost 2 bases and 7 bases respectively, with 9 bases between them. This CDR3 is CASSEAGGNIQYF. In DNA form, the CDR3 reads TGTGCCAGCAGTGAAGCAGGAGGGAACATTCAGTACTTC.

The gene calls are TRBV2 and TRBJ2-1; perhaps TRBD1 as D (6 bases). This CDR3 has 16 residues. The germline V gene encodes CDR1 SNHLY and CDR2 FYNNEI. Between the trimmed V and J ends, which lost 4 bases and 0 bases, there was a span of 13 bases. The CDR3 spells CASSGGRASSYNEQFF. The CDR3, as DNA: TGTGCCAGCAGTGGGGGGCGGGCTAGCTCCTACAATGAGCAGTTCTTC.